A single sample is the source of the 14 T cell receptor beta chains below, sequenced in a study of Graves' ophthalmopathy and Graves' hyperthyroidism. Investigators amplified TCR beta CDR3 regions from RNA transcripts. Amplification began with first-round RT-PCR using HTBI primers, then second-round multiplex PCR was performed. TCRdb independently ran MiXCR on the multiplex PCR reads; one entry per CDR3 protein. In the table there are fewer than 400,000 distinct CDR3 sequences, around 17% of which are singletons. Specimen: peripheral blood. The receptors come from a young woman with Graves' ophthalmopathy.

This clonotype has ten or more counts. The chain carries TRBV28 and TRBJ2-7; 9 bases line up with TRBD1. The CDR3 has 11 amino acids. With 6 bases clipped from V and 6 bases from J, the junction kept 0 bases outside the gene matches. The germline CDR1 and CDR2 sequences are MDHEN and SYDVKM. The CDR3 is CASRTGGEQYF. The CDR3 region has the DNA TGTGCCAGCAGGACAGGGGGCGAGCAGTACTTC.

Ten or more counts support this clonotype. The CDR3 region is CSATQGASMNQPQHF. In DNA, the CDR3 is TGCAGTGCTACTCAGGGGGCGTCAATGAATCAGCCCCAGCATTTT. The rearrangement uses TRBV20-1 and TRBJ1-5; 8 bases align to TRBD1. The CDR3 contains 15 residues. The V segment lost 4 bases and the J segment 4 bases; nucleotides outside the gene matches: 9. In germline, CDR1 is DFQATT, CDR2 SNEGSKA (reference sequence).

This clonotype showed up many times. The CDR3 sequence is CASNGAGANVLTF. CDR3 coding DNA: TGTGCCAGCAACGGGGCTGGGGCCAACGTCCTGACTTTC. The V and J genes are TRBV6-1 and TRBJ2-6; TRBD2 might be the D (5 bases). Per the germline V gene, CDR1 is MNHNS and CDR2 is SASEGT. Trimming pared 7 bases from V and 2 bases from J, leaving 6 bases between. This CDR3 has 13 residues.

This clonotype was detected many times. V gene TRBV4-1 combines with J gene TRBJ2-7; no clear D gene. This CDR3 has 17 amino acids. Germline V gene data show CDR1 as MGHRA and CDR2 as YSYEKL. Trimming left V 0 bases short and J 2 bases short, with 17 bases between. The CDR3 coding sequence is TGCGCCAGCAGCCAAGATCGATTCTCAGACCGAGCCTACGAGCAGTACTTC. This encodes CASSQDRFSDRAYEQYF.

About this clonotype: A read error may account for a junction end that differs from germline. The V gene is TRBV7-3, the J gene TRBJ2-7; D may correspond to TRBD1 or TRBD2 (5 bases each). The germline V gene has CDR1 SGHTA and CDR2 FQGTGA. The CDR3 length is 14 residues. CDR3 DNA: TGTGCCGGCAGCATGGGACCAGGAACCTACGAGCAGTACTTC. Encoded protein: CAGSMGPGTYEQYF.

In this sample, this clonotype turned up many times. This chain links TRBV28 with TRBJ1-1; 9 nucleotides align to TRBD1. V shed 5 bases and J 14 bases; nucleotides not matched to a gene: 12. The CDR3 consists of 13 residues. The germline V gene encodes CDR1 MDHEN and CDR2 SYDVKM. CDR3 in amino acids: CASSPYGQGRVFF. The CDR3 DNA reads as TGTGCCAGCAGTCCTTACGGACAGGGGCGAGTCTTCTTT.

This clonotype was counted many times. The gene calls are TRBV7-9 and TRBJ1-5; the match to TRBD1 covers 10 bases. CDR3 size: 15 residues. Germline loops: CDR1 SEHNR, CDR2 FQNEAQ (reference sequence). The J segment lost 7 bases and the V segment lost 5 bases, leaving 8 bases of the junction unmatched. The CDR3 coding sequence is TGTGCCAGCAGCACAGGGACAGGGGCACGACAGCCCCAGCATTTT. It specifies CASSTGTGARQPQHF.

Many counts were recorded for this clonotype. The chain uses TRBV27 and TRBJ1-6; D may be TRBD1 (6 bases). From germline, CDR1 is MNHEY and CDR2 SMNVEV (reference sequence). The CDR3 is 19 amino acids. V gave up 3 bases and J gave up 0 bases, with 18 bases separating them. DNA for the CDR3: TGTGCCAGCAGTTTCAAGGGACACGTTTATAGCTCCTATAATTCACCCCTCCACTTT. Translated: CASSFKGHVYSSYNSPLHF.

This clonotype was seen repeatedly, ten times or more. The chain has TRBV7-2 and TRBJ1-3; 11 bases agree with TRBD1. V trimming: 5 bases; J trimming: 8 bases; junction bases outside the gene matches: 5. CDR1 SGHTA and CDR2 FQGNSA come from the germline V gene. This CDR3 region has 14 residues. The CDR3, as DNA: TGTGCCAGCAGCCCCAGGACAGGGGGCGACACCATATATTTT. It codes for CASSPRTGGDTIYF.

This clonotype was picked up many times. CDR3 region: CASSPRDFQETQYF. The CDR3 bases are TGTGCCAGCTCACCGCGGGATTTTCAGGAGACCCAGTACTTC. The genes are TRBV18 and TRBJ2-5; maybe TRBD2 (6 bases). The V gene lost 3 bases and the J gene lost 5 bases, with 13 bases spanning the gap. The CDR3 loop spans 14 amino acids. The germline V gene encodes CDR1 KGHSH and CDR2 LQKENI.

There are many counts of this clonotype. The chain has TRBV7-2 and TRBJ2-5, with TRBD2 matching 9 bases. The germline V gene has CDR1 SGHTA and CDR2 FQGNSA. Trimming took 1 base from V and 3 from J; bases not matched to a gene: 18. The length of the CDR3 is 20 residues. CDR3 DNA: TGTGCCAGCAGCTTAGGACGGGGAGAAGCTAGCGGGGACGGGAAAGAGACCCAGTACTTC. Amino acids: CASSLGRGEASGDGKETQYF.

This clonotype was observed a handful of times. The gene calls are TRBV5-1 and TRBJ2-5, with D perhaps TRBD2 (6 bases). V was shortened by 1 base and J by 0 bases, with 13 bases between the two germline ends. Germline V CDR1 and CDR2: SGHRS, YFSETQ. The CDR3 has 16 amino acids. Written as DNA, the CDR3 is TGCGCCAGCAGCTTGTTGGGCGGGGCGGACCAAGAGACCCAGTACTTC. It yields the protein CASSLLGGADQETQYF. The entire variable domain, with the rest obtained from reference TRBV5-1 and TRBJ2-5, is as follows: KAGVTQTPRYLIKTRGQQVTLSCSPISGHRSVSWYQQTPGQGLQFLFEYFSETQRNKGNFPGRFSGRQFSNSRSEMNVSTLELGDSALYLCASSLLGGADQETQYFGPGTRLLVL.

The V call is TRBV7-8, the J call TRBJ2-5; D could derive from TRBD1 or TRBD2 (5 bases each). Trimming pared 5 bases from V and 1 base from J, leaving 11 bases between. Germline V gene data show CDR1 as SGHVS and CDR2 as FQNEAQ. The CDR3 spans 14 residues. The CDR3 DNA sequence: TGTGCCAGCAGCCAAGGGACGTTCCAAGAGACCCAGTACTTC. It codes for CASSQGTFQETQYF.

The chain uses TRBV12-3 or TRBV12-4 and TRBJ2-5; 10 positions match TRBD1. The length of the CDR3 is 15 residues. V dropped 5 bases and J dropped 5; count of bases not matched to a gene: 8. This CDR3 is CASSPMDRGRETQYF. CDR3 nucleotides: TGTGCCAGCAGTCCGATGGACAGGGGGAGGGAGACCCAGTACTTC.